These 18 T cell receptor beta chains originate from one sample sequenced in a study of monozygotic twins with cystic fibrosis. TCRdb's table, derived via immunoSEQ multiplex PCR, lists solely in-frame clones and lacks some. The sample yields about 19,000 clones, around 97% seen once. The sequenced material came from blood. The receptors were sampled from a young woman with cystic fibrosis.

The chain joins TRBV5-3 to TRBJ1-2, with D possibly being TRBD1 (5 bases). TRBV5-3 is labeled an ORF, and its function is uncertain. V was clipped by 1 base and J by 5 bases, with 15 bases between them. This CDR3 has 15 amino acids. CDR3 in amino acids: CARSLTGGLEYGYTF. The CDR3 DNA follows: TGTGCCAGAAGCTTGACTGGGGGATTGGAGTATGGCTACACCTTC.

The J gene is TRBJ1-2, the V gene TRBV7-9; 7 nucleotides match TRBD1. With V trimmed by 1 base and J by 8 bases, 1 base remained unmatched. There are 12 residues in the CDR3. Per the germline V gene, CDR1 is SEHNR and CDR2 is FQNEAQ (reference sequence). This CDR3 is CASSLEQGGYTF. In DNA form, the CDR3 reads TGTGCCAGCAGCTTAGAACAGGGGGGCTACACCTTC.

This clone was seen once. The rearrangement uses TRBV19 and TRBJ2-5, with TRBD1 matching 11 bases. The V gene end was trimmed by 6 bases and the J gene end by 4 bases; junction bases not matched to a gene: 7. The germline V gene has CDR1 LNHDA and CDR2 SQIVND (reference sequence). This CDR3 region has 15 residues. CDR3 nucleotide sequence: TGTGCCAGTAGCTGGACAGGGGGCTTTGGAGAGACCCAGTACTTC. Protein: CASSWTGGFGETQYF.

J is TRBJ2-7 and V is TRBV29-1; no definite D call. The CDR3 is made up of 11 amino acids. V lost 5 bases, J lost 3 bases, and 8 bases lay in between. CDR1 and CDR2 from the germline V gene are SQVTM and ANQGSEA. The DNA for the CDR3 is TGCAGCGTTTCTTCATTCTACGAGCAGTACTTC. Protein: CSVSSFYEQYF.

A single count supports this clone. This chain links TRBV7-9 with TRBJ1-1, with unresolved D. The ends were cut back, 5 bases at V and 6 bases at J, with 7 bases in the middle. Germline CDR1 and CDR2: SEHNR and FQNEAQ (reference sequence). CDR3 length: 11 amino acids. CDR3 protein: CASSHGPEAFF. CDR3 nucleotides: TGTGCCAGCAGCCATGGGCCTGAAGCTTTCTTT.

J is TRBJ2-7 and V is TRBV28; tentative D call: TRBD2 (6 bases). The germline CDR1 and CDR2 sequences are MDHEN and SYDVKM. The CDR3 runs 15 residues. V lost 4 bases and J lost 0, with 13 bases in between. CDR3 in amino acids: CASSSFGGGSYEQYF. CDR3 coding DNA: TGTGCCAGCAGTTCCTTCGGGGGTGGCTCCTACGAGCAGTACTTC. The entire variable domain, with the rest obtained from reference TRBV28 and TRBJ2-7, is as follows: DVKVTQSSRYLVKRTGEKVFLECVQDMDHENMFWYRQDPGLGLRLIYFSYDVKMKEKGDIPEGYSVSREKKERFSLILESASTNQTSMYLCASSSFGGGSYEQYFGPGTRLTVT.

CDR3 nucleotides: TGTGCCAGCAGTTTAGCCGGACAGGGCAATCAGCCCCAGCATTTT. It translates to CASSLAGQGNQPQHF. The chain joins TRBV27 to TRBJ1-5; 7 bases agree with TRBD1. J lost 2 bases, V lost 2 bases, and 3 bases had no gene match. The CDR3 spans 15 residues. Germline values: CDR1 MNHEY, CDR2 SMNVEV (reference sequence).

This clone was picked up a small number of times. The chain is built from TRBV11-2 and TRBJ2-7, with D possibly being TRBD2 (6 bases). Germline V CDR1 and CDR2: SGHAT, FQNNGV. V shed 5 bases and J shed 9 bases, with 17 bases lying between them. The length of the CDR3 is 13 residues. The CDR3 loop is CASSHRGAPGQYF. The CDR3 nucleotides are TGTGCCAGCAGCCACCGCGGGGCCCCGGGGCAGTACTTC.

The chain carries TRBV5-5 and TRBJ2-3; TRBD1 might be the D (5 bases). V was cut by 4 bases and J by 2 bases, with 14 bases left in between. Germline lookup yields CDR1 SGHKS and CDR2 YYEKEE (reference sequence). The CDR3 runs to 15 residues. CDR3 in amino acids: CASSPLQVDTDTQYF. CDR3 sequence (DNA): TGTGCCAGCAGCCCACTACAGGTAGACACAGATACGCAGTATTTT.

The chain couples TRBV5-4 to TRBJ2-7, with D possibly matching TRBD1 (8 bases). The ends were cut back, 0 bases at V and 3 bases at J, with 13 bases in the middle. CDR1 is SGHNT, CDR2 YYREEE, per germline (reference sequence). The length of the CDR3 is 15 residues. CDR3: CASSLAGGTGYEQYF. In nucleotides, the CDR3 is TGTGCCAGCAGCTTGGCCGGGGGGACAGGCTACGAGCAGTACTTC. Together with reference TRBV5-4 and TRBJ2-7, the CDR3 gives the full variable domain: ETGVTQSPTHLIKTRGQQVTLRCSSQSGHNTVSWYQQALGQGPQFIFQYYREEENGRGNFPPRFSGLQFPNYSSELNVNALELDDSALYLCASSLAGGTGYEQYFGPGTRLTVT.

The chain couples TRBV19 to TRBJ1-1; D remains ambiguous. CDR3 length: 13 amino acids. The V end lost 2 bases, the J end lost 3 bases, and 7 bases lay between the germline ends. CDR1 and CDR2 (germline): LNHDA, SQIVND (reference sequence). The CDR3 region is CASSIRPDTEAFF. The CDR3 region has the DNA TGTGCCAGTAGTATACGGCCGGACACTGAAGCTTTCTTT.

V usage is TRBV4-1 and J usage is TRBJ1-5; D is unresolved. The CDR3 is 13 residues long. Per the germline V gene, CDR1 is MGHRA and CDR2 is YSYEKL. Trimming left V 2 bases short and J 2 bases short, with 4 bases between. This chain's CDR3 is CASSQSGNQPQHF. DNA of the CDR3: TGCGCCAGCAGCCAATCGGGCAATCAGCCCCAGCATTTT.

The gene calls are TRBV5-5 and TRBJ2-5, with D unresolved. CDR1 and CDR2 from the germline V gene are SGHKS and YYEKEE (reference sequence). CDR3 length equals 14 residues. Trimming stripped 0 bases from V and 5 bases from J, with 11 bases between. Written as DNA, the CDR3 is TGTGCCAGCAGCTTGGCGATTCTCCGGGAGACCCAGTACTTC. It is translated as CASSLAILRETQYF.

This chain connects TRBV28 to TRBJ2-2, with 8 positions matching TRBD1. Germline V lookup: CDR1 MDHEN, CDR2 SYDVKM. Unmatched junction bases numbered 5, after V lost 7 bases and J lost 4 bases. The CDR3 has 14 residues. CDR3 nucleotides: TGTGCCAGCACCCTGGACAGGGTCACCGGGGAGCTGTTTTTT. Encoded protein: CASTLDRVTGELFF.

The genes are TRBV29-1 and TRBJ1-1, with 7 bases matching TRBD1. This CDR3 comprises 13 residues. CDR1 and CDR2 from the germline V gene are SQVTM and ANQGSEA. The ends lost 6 bases at V and 1 base at J; junction bases unmatched: 5. The CDR3 here is CSVRQGRNTEAFF. CDR3 DNA: TGCAGCGTCCGACAGGGAAGGAACACTGAAGCTTTCTTT.

V gene TRBV14 combines with J gene TRBJ2-7, with 11 bases lining up with TRBD2. The CDR3 covers 19 residues. The V gene end was trimmed by 4 bases and the J gene end by 0 bases; junction bases not matched to a gene: 14. Germline CDR1 is SGHDN and CDR2 is FVKESK. The CDR3 loop reads CASSPTGTSGPFLSYEQYF. In nucleotides, the CDR3 is TGTGCCAGCAGCCCGACCGGGACTAGCGGACCCTTCCTCTCCTACGAGCAGTACTTC.

The chain is built from TRBV5-1 and TRBJ1-2; D is uncertain. V lost 4 bases, J lost 0 bases, and 10 bases lay in between. Germline CDR1 and CDR2: SGHRS and YFSETQ. This CDR3 is 14 amino acids long. CDR3 sequence: CASSGHSANYGYTF. CDR3 sequence (DNA): TGCGCCAGCAGCGGGCACTCAGCTAACTATGGCTACACCTTC.

This sequence joins TRBV28 and TRBJ2-7, with a possible D match to TRBD1 (6 bases). CDR1 MDHEN and CDR2 SYDVKM come from the germline V gene. This CDR3 is built from 14 residues. Trimming stripped 5 bases from V and 2 bases from J, with 13 bases between. The DNA for the CDR3 is TGTGCCAGCAGTCCGACAGGCCGCACCTACGAGCAGTACTTC. Amino acid sequence: CASSPTGRTYEQYF. The full variable domain, its missing parts supplied by reference TRBV28 and TRBJ2-7, is DVKVTQSSRYLVKRTGEKVFLECVQDMDHENMFWYRQDPGLGLRLIYFSYDVKMKEKGDIPEGYSVSREKKERFSLILESASTNQTSMYLCASSPTGRTYEQYFGPGTRLTVT.